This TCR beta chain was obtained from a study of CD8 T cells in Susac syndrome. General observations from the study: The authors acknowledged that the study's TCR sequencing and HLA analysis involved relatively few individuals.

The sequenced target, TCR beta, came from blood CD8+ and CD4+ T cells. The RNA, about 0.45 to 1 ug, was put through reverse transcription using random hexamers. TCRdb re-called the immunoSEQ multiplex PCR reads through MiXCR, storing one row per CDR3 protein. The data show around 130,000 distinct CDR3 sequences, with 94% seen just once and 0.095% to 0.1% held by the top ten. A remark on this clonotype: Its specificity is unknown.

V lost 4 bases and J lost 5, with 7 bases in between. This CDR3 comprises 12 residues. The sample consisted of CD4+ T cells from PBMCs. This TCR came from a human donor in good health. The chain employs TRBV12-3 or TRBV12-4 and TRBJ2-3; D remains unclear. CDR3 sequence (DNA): TGTGCCAGCAGTTCCCGGTTAGATACGCAGTATTTT. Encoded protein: CASSSRLDTQYF.